Detailed here is one TCR beta chain. The data stem from a study of blood T cell repertoires in COVID-19. As for the study in general: PBMCs, B-cell-depleted T cells, or T cells were the source of the cDNA or gDNA that made up the material.

The assay was immunoSEQ multiplex PCR, and TCRdb's table has in-frame clones only and misses some. The sample lists 200,000 to 250,000 clones, 82% occurring once. The specimen was PBMCs or T cells enriched from blood (not recorded which). This receptor was obtained from a woman aged 55-70 years who had recovered from COVID-19.

CDR3 in amino acids: CATSLRSGANNEQFF. In nucleotides, the CDR3 is TGTGCCACCAGCCTAAGGTCAGGGGCTAACAATGAGCAGTTCTTC. The V and J genes are TRBV15 and TRBJ2-1; the D gene is possibly TRBD1 (6 bases). With 5 bases removed from V and 5 bases from J, the gap between germline ends came to 16 bases. Germline V gene data show CDR1 as LNHNV and CDR2 as YYDKDF (reference sequence). The CDR3 sequence is 15 residues long.